This T cell receptor (beta chain) originates from a study of a mutant IDH1 vaccine in newly diagnosed glioma (dated by TCRdb to the early 2020s). About the study as a whole: Vaccination started 4-6 weeks after radiotherapy alone, or was given together with temozolomide cycles in the groups whose treatment included chemotherapy. Of the 30 or so patients who were treated, around 62% were male and 37.5% were female, and the mean age was around 41 years. Visit V12 was the week-35 safety follow-up and visit V13 was the week-47 end of study. For exploratory analyses, around 23 treated patients had longitudinal TCRB deep sequencing done wherever samples were available. Peripheral blood was drawn at six visits: V03 (baseline), V05, V07, V10, V12 and V13. Before enrollment, most patients had been given radiochemotherapy with temozolomide as standard therapy, while the rest had received either radiotherapy alone or temozolomide alone.

The sample's time point label, in plain terms: week 47, end of study. Each vaccine dose was 300 ug of a 20-mer mutant IDH1 peptide in Montanide, given subcutaneously with topical imiquimod. Patients were given eight vaccinations, in weeks 1, 3, 5, 7, 11, 15, 19 and 23, which matched visits V03 through V10. All donors had newly diagnosed IDH1-mutant astrocytomas of WHO grade 3 or 4 that showed loss of nuclear ATRX. The samples were drawn from NOA16, a multicentre, single-arm, open-label phase I trial in Germany that tested a mutant IDH1 peptide vaccine in humans for the first time. Genomic DNA for TCRB sequencing was extracted from EDTA blood using the DNeasy Blood and Tissue Kit. Receptor libraries were prepared by the immunoSEQ multiplex PCR assay. The hsTCRB Kit was used according to the manufacturer's protocol to amplify rearranged TCR beta chain sequences. TCRB libraries were sequenced on an Illumina MiSeq. As for the authors' bioinformatics: The proprietary platform of the kit vendor was used for demultiplexing, trimming and gene mapping. Imported from immuneACCESS, the table was reduced by TCRdb to in-frame sequences with V and J called. These copies leave out some clones; in studies compared against another copy, an unresolved V gene accounts for under half, and the cause of the remainder is not known. V, J and clone size are taken as reported in that table, and D and trimming were inferred from the DNA itself. This sample holds 45,000 to 65,000 clones; 65% were observed only once. About 5% of the sample lies in the top ten.

Regarding this clone: The antigen it recognizes is unknown. Within one base of it there is no much larger clone, and no base qualities were kept.

The CDR3, cysteine through phenylalanine, is 15 amino acids long. Only the CDR3 DNA stays, 45 bases, in frame from base 1. The germline V gene specifies SGHTS as CDR1 and YDEGEE as CDR2. The junction carries 9 bases between V and J, which are trimmed by 0 bases and 3 bases respectively. General conclusions and limits of the study: Across multiple MHC alleles, vaccine-induced immune responses were seen in 93.3% of patients. PBMC samples for TCRB deep sequencing were selected based on availability. It was noted by the authors that analyses of patient blood samples could not be reproduced owing to sample limitations. Changes in the top peripheral T cell clonotypes picked up by TCRB sequencing did not appear to be linked to pseudoprogression.

This specimen was peripheral blood mononuclear cells (PBMCs), taken from a glioma patient whose treatment included an IDH1 peptide vaccine. The sequence was obtained from a man aged 35 to 55 with glioma. Some clones in this sample may be carry-over from other donors' samples. This sequence uses TRBV5-8 and TRBJ2-2; the D gene cannot be named for sure. The nucleotide sequence is TGTGCCAGCAGCTTGGTTGGAGCCGACACCGGGGAGCTGTTTTTT. The resulting protein is CASSLVGADTGELFF.